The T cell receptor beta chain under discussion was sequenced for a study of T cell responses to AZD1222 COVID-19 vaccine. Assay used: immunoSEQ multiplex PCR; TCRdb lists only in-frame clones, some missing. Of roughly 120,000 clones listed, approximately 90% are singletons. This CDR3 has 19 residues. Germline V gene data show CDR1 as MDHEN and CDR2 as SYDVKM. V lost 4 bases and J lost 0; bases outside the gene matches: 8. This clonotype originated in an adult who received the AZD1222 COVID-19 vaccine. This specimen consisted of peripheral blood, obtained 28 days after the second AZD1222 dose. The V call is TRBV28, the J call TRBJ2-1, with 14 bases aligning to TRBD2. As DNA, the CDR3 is TGTGCCAGCAGTTCCCCCGGGACTAGCGGGGGCGGCTCCTACAATGAGCAGTTCTTC. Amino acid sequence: CASSSPGTSGGGSYNEQFF.